This T cell receptor beta chain was obtained from a study of cytomegalovirus exposure and HLA in healthy donors. Regarding the study as a whole: At a 0.05 false discovery rate, a later analysis found approximately 17,000 TCR beta sequences to be associated with HLA alleles. According to the study, around 180 TCR beta chains were cytomegalovirus-associated.

About this clone: The target antigen is unknown.

Germline V gene lookup returns CDR1 MNHEY and CDR2 SMNVEV (reference sequence). With V trimmed by 3 bases and J by 6 bases, 6 bases remained unmatched. The CDR3 is 15 residues long. Primers included in the PCR were 60 Vbeta and 13 Jbeta primers. The assay was immunoSEQ multiplex PCR, and TCRdb's table has in-frame clones only and misses some. Of 90,000 to 120,000 clones listed, 82% are singletons. This TCR derives from a man aged 30-40 years in good health and CMV-seropositive. The chain carries TRBV27 and TRBJ1-2, with TRBD1 identical over 11 bases. The specimen was PBMCs. CDR3 loop: CASSFRTGGFNGYTF. The CDR3 DNA is TGTGCCAGCAGTTTCCGGACAGGGGGCTTTAATGGCTACACCTTC.